This T cell receptor (beta chain) was captured in a study of Graves' ophthalmopathy and Graves' hyperthyroidism. Study-level background: Samples of peripheral blood were obtained at initial diagnosis, prior to treatment of any kind.

Trimming took 5 bases from V and 5 from J, leaving 9 bases between them. The CDR3 spans 13 residues. Per the germline V gene, CDR1 is SGHNT and CDR2 is YENEEA. Moderate-to-severe activity, CAS at least 3, NOSPECS at least 4 and duration under 3 months characterized donors with ophthalmopathy. Beta-chain TCR CDR3 regions were amplified from RNA transcripts. The authors performed first-round RT-PCR with HTBI primers and then a second-round multiplex PCR. TCRdb reprocessed the multiplex PCR reads via MiXCR and lists one record per CDR3 protein. The sample consists of 360,000 or so distinct CDR3 sequences, around 16% of them appearing once. This clonotype was detected ten times or more.

This TCR derives from a woman between 18 and 30 years old with Graves' ophthalmopathy. The sequencing input was peripheral blood. V is TRBV11-3 and J is TRBJ2-2, with a weak D call TRBD2 (6 bases). CDR3 in DNA: TGTGCCAGCAGCCGGGACTTGACCGGGGAGCTGTTTTTT. Translation: CASSRDLTGELFF.